Below, 27 T cell receptor beta chains from the same sample are listed, as sequenced in a study of blood T cell repertoires in COVID-19. Here immunoSEQ multiplex PCR was the method, and the copy in TCRdb shows in-frame clones only, minus some. The table has 350,000 to 400,000 clones, 90% to 95% seen once; the top ten hold around 0.94%. The specimen was PBMCs or T cells enriched from blood (not recorded which). All receptors come from a woman in her thirties or forties who had been exposed to COVID-19.

The chain joins TRBV10-2 to TRBJ1-3, with a tentative D call TRBD1 (5 bases). The CDR3 has 14 residues. Trimming stripped 3 bases from V and 3 bases from J, with 9 bases between. The V gene's germline CDR1 is WSHSY and CDR2 SAAADI. In DNA, the CDR3 is TGCGCCAGCAGTGACGCCGGGGGTGGAAACACCATATATTTT. It translates to CASSDAGGGNTIYF.

The genes are TRBV27 and TRBJ2-7; no clear D gene. Germline values: CDR1 MNHEY, CDR2 SMNVEV (reference sequence). The CDR3 totals 14 residues. V lost 8 bases and J 0 bases, leaving 14 bases between the germline ends. CDR3 DNA sequence: TGTGCCAGCTCTTCTAGTGCAAGCTCCTACGAGCAGTACTTC. Residues: CASSSSASSYEQYF.

The chain carries TRBV28 and TRBJ2-1, with TRBD2 as a possible D gene (6 bases). Germline CDR1 reads MDHEN; CDR2 reads SYDVKM. CDR3 size: 13 residues. With 6 bases removed from V and 3 bases from J, the gap between germline ends came to 9 bases. CDR3 nucleotides: TGTGCCAGCAGCCTGGACTACTACAATGAGCAGTTCTTC. Translated, it gives CASSLDYYNEQFF. The complete variable domain, with remaining parts taken from reference TRBV28 and TRBJ2-1, reads DVKVTQSSRYLVKRTGEKVFLECVQDMDHENMFWYRQDPGLGLRLIYFSYDVKMKEKGDIPEGYSVSREKKERFSLILESASTNQTSMYLCASSLDYYNEQFFGPGTRLTVL.

This chain joins TRBV30 and TRBJ1-3; no firm D call. V shed 1 base and J shed 2 bases, with 12 bases lying between them. The CDR3 covers 15 residues. Germline V gives CDR1 GTSNPN, CDR2 SVGIG (reference sequence). CDR3: CAWSDPGGPGNTIYF. The CDR3 DNA sequence: TGTGCCTGGAGTGATCCGGGAGGACCTGGAAACACCATATATTTT.

V gene TRBV25-1 combines with J gene TRBJ2-7, with a weak D call TRBD2 (5 bases). CDR1 is MGHDK, CDR2 SYGVNS, per germline. V was trimmed by 8 bases and J by 2 bases, leaving 7 bases between them. This CDR3 is built from 11 residues. The chain's CDR3 is CASRGTYEQYF. The CDR3 DNA follows: TGTGCCAGCCGGGGTACCTACGAGCAGTACTTC.

The genes are TRBV19 and TRBJ2-1, with 7 bases that match TRBD2. Germline V gene sequence: CDR1 LNHDA, CDR2 SQIVND (reference sequence). With 5 bases clipped from V and 8 bases from J, the junction kept 9 bases outside the gene matches. This CDR3 is built from 14 residues. CDR3 sequence reads: CASSATSANYEQFF. For the CDR3, the DNA is TGTGCCAGTAGTGCCACTAGCGCTAACTATGAGCAGTTCTTC.

The chain has TRBV18 and TRBJ1-2; D might be TRBD1 (5 bases). CDR1 is KGHSH, CDR2 LQKENI, per germline. There are 14 residues in the CDR3. V lost 1 base, J lost 2 bases, and 8 bases lay in between. CDR3 in amino acids: CASSPRGENYGYTF. The CDR3 DNA is TGTGCCAGCTCACCACGGGGGGAGAACTATGGCTACACCTTC.

This chain links TRBV24-1 with TRBJ1-2; D is unresolved. Germline V gives CDR1 KGHDR, CDR2 SFDVKD. Trimming stripped 8 bases from V and 5 bases from J, with 14 bases between. The CDR3 length is 13 residues. The CDR3 coding sequence is TGTGCCACCAAACGAGGGCCCGAGTATGGCTACACCTTC. Translation: CATKRGPEYGYTF.

The V gene is TRBV24-1, the J gene TRBJ2-7; D uncertain. From germline, CDR1 is KGHDR and CDR2 SFDVKD. The CDR3 is made up of 21 amino acids. Deletions cut 1 base from V and 1 base from J, with 28 bases between. The CDR3 DNA reads TGTGCCACCAGTGATTTCCATTTGACCAGGCCCAAATACCACCCTTCCTACGAGCAGTACTTC. Translating gives CATSDFHLTRPKYHPSYEQYF.

The CDR3 DNA sequence: TGCGCCAGCAGCCAGGGACTAGCGGGGTCATCCTACGAGCAGTACTTC. Residues: CASSQGLAGSSYEQYF. The chain carries TRBV4-1 and TRBJ2-7, with 13 bases lining up with TRBD2. The CDR3 totals 16 residues. J gave up 1 base and V 3 bases, and 3 bases lay outside the gene matches. Germline V CDR1 and CDR2: MGHRA, YSYEKL.

The rearrangement links TRBV14 to TRBJ2-5, with a possible D match to TRBD1 (7 bases). V lost 3 bases and J 5 bases, leaving 10 bases between the germline ends. The CDR3 is 13 residues long. Germline V lookup: CDR1 SGHDN, CDR2 FVKESK. In nucleotides, the CDR3 is TGTGCCAGCAGCCATTCAGGGGGGGAGACCCAGTACTTC. Protein product: CASSHSGGETQYF.

V is TRBV10-3 and J is TRBJ2-2, with 7 bases aligning to TRBD1. The CDR3 loop spans 13 amino acids. From germline, CDR1 is ENHRY and CDR2 SYGVKD. V trimming: 10 bases; J trimming: 4 bases; junction bases outside the gene matches: 6. CDR3 residues: CASYRQGTGELFF. The DNA of the CDR3 is TGTGCCAGCTATCGACAGGGCACCGGGGAGCTGTTTTTT.

The CDR3 sequence is CASSYGEGKLLHF. Written as DNA, the CDR3 is TGTGCCAGCAGTTACGGAGAGGGCAAGCTCCTCCACTTT. The V and J genes are TRBV6-5 and TRBJ1-6; unclear D gene. Germline V CDR1 and CDR2: MNHEY, SVGAGI. V was clipped by 2 bases and J by 15 bases, with 14 bases between them. This CDR3 is built from 13 residues.

The chain has TRBV11-2 and TRBJ1-1; 7 positions agree with TRBD1. CDR1 is SGHAT and CDR2 is FQNNGV in the germline V gene. The CDR3 loop spans 12 amino acids. J lost 7 bases, V lost 4 bases, and 3 bases had no gene match. The CDR3 protein is CASSSGGGEAFF. The CDR3 nucleotides read TGTGCCAGCAGCTCAGGGGGTGGTGAAGCTTTCTTT.

V is TRBV6-5 and J is TRBJ2-1, with TRBD1 matching over 9 bases. The germline gives CDR1 MNHEY, CDR2 SVGAGI. The CDR3 covers 15 residues. Unmatched junction bases numbered 7, after V lost 2 bases and J lost 8 bases. CDR3 coding DNA: TGTGCCAGCAGTTACCCGGGACAGGGTGGGGATGAGCAGTTCTTC. This gives the protein CASSYPGQGGDEQFF.

The V call is TRBV10-2, the J call TRBJ1-2; 11 bases are shared with TRBD1. V dropped 0 bases and J dropped 11; count of bases not matched to a gene: 5. Germline CDR1 and CDR2: WSHSY and SAAADI. This CDR3 has 14 amino acids. The CDR3 protein is CASSESGQGGLYTF. In DNA, the CDR3 is TGCGCCAGCAGTGAGTCGGGACAGGGGGGTTTATACACCTTC.

The rearrangement uses TRBV7-2 and TRBJ1-2; D not resolved. V was clipped by 1 base and J by 8 bases, with 14 bases between them. Germline CDR1 is SGHTA and CDR2 is FQGNSA. There are 14 residues in the CDR3. CDR3 DNA sequence: TGTGCCAGCAGCTTAGGTCCGTGGCAGTCCGGCTACACCTTC. Translation: CASSLGPWQSGYTF.

About this clone: A junction end diverges from the germline sequence, so it may reflect a read error. This chain links TRBV30 with TRBJ1-2; possibly TRBD1 for D (5 bases). The CDR3 loop spans 14 amino acids. Germline V gives CDR1 GTSNPN, CDR2 SVGIG (reference sequence). Here the CDR3 reads CAWSVRGAQDGYIF. The CDR3 region has the DNA TGTGCCTGGAGTGTACGTGGGGCTCAGGATGGCTACATCTTC.

The genes are TRBV7-6 and TRBJ2-1, with 13 bases aligning to TRBD2. The V and J ends lost 5 bases and 7 bases, in that order; junction bases with no gene match: 11. Per the germline V gene, CDR1 is SGHVS and CDR2 is FNYEAQ. The CDR3 consists of 17 residues. DNA for the CDR3: TGTGCCAGCAGCCCAGGCCCTAGGACTAGCGGGAGAAATGAGCAGTTCTTC. Its translation is CASSPGPRTSGRNEQFF.

This rearrangement joins TRBV7-2 to TRBJ1-3, with D hard to call. V was pared by 3 bases and J by 4 bases, with 4 bases between. The CDR3 spans 12 residues. Germline CDR1 reads SGHTA; CDR2 reads FQGNSA. This CDR3 is CASSFRGNTIYF. CDR3 nucleotides: TGTGCCAGCAGCTTCAGAGGAAACACCATATATTTT.

The J gene is TRBJ2-3, the V gene TRBV2, with D unclear. V lost 6 bases, J lost 5 bases, and 12 bases lay in between. Germline CDR1 SNHLY, CDR2 FYNNEI. The CDR3 is 13 residues long. The CDR3 protein is CASSANLQDTQYF. The CDR3 DNA reads TGTGCCAGCAGCGCCAACTTGCAAGATACGCAGTATTTT.

In this sample, this clone turned up once. Other DNA sequences in this specimen translate into the identical CDR3. The CDR3 nucleotides are TGTGCCAGCAGCTTGGCCGGCACAGATACGCAGTATTTT. The encoded protein is CASSLAGTDTQYF. This sequence joins TRBV5-4 and TRBJ2-3; no definite D call. CDR3 length equals 13 residues. Germline values: CDR1 SGHNT, CDR2 YYREEE (reference sequence). Between the trimmed V and J ends, which lost 0 bases and 1 base, there was a span of 3 bases.

The CDR3 loop is CASRGGKSYGYTF. The CDR3 region has the DNA TGTGCCAGCAGAGGGGGTAAAAGCTATGGCTACACCTTC. The chain is built from TRBV9 and TRBJ1-2; TRBD1 is a possible D gene (6 bases). Trimming took off 5 bases at V and 4 bases at J, with 12 bases between the two ends. Germline V lookup: CDR1 SGDLS, CDR2 YYNGEE. The CDR3 spans 13 residues.

This chain connects TRBV9 to TRBJ2-7; D is perhaps TRBD1 (7 bases). Germline V gene sequence: CDR1 SGDLS, CDR2 YYNGEE. The CDR3 length is 14 residues. The V end lost 3 bases, the J end lost 4 bases, and 14 bases lay between the germline ends. The CDR3 here is CASSDQGGGYEQYF. Here the CDR3 DNA reads TGTGCCAGCAGCGACCAGGGGGGTGGGTACGAGCAGTACTTC.

The V and J genes are TRBV5-1 and TRBJ1-4; no clear D. Germline V gene sequence: CDR1 SGHRS, CDR2 YFSETQ. V shed 0 bases and J shed 5 bases, with 8 bases lying between them. The CDR3 is 14 amino acids. CDR3: CASSLDGLNEKLFF. Written as DNA, the CDR3 is TGCGCCAGCAGCTTGGACGGACTAAATGAAAAACTGTTTTTT.

This chain joins TRBV5-1 and TRBJ2-1; 8 bases line up with TRBD1. Trimming removed 2 bases from V and 4 bases from J; junction bases left unmatched: 14. In germline, CDR1 is SGHRS, CDR2 YFSETQ. This CDR3 spans 18 amino acids. As DNA, the CDR3 is TGCGCCAGCAGCTTAGCATTCCGCTCAGGGGGCGGTTACAATGAGCAGTTCTTC. Translating it yields CASSLAFRSGGGYNEQFF.

The chain uses TRBV29-1 and TRBJ1-1; 8 nucleotides align to TRBD1. V was clipped by 6 bases and J by 2 bases; unmatched bases: 5. Germline assignment: CDR1 SQVTM and CDR2 ANQGSEA. The CDR3 has 13 amino acids. CDR3 bases: TGCAGCGTCAGACAGGGGATAAACACTGAAGCTTTCTTT. This sequence encodes CSVRQGINTEAFF.